The 17 T cell receptor beta chains reported below all come from one sample, sequenced in a study of regulatory T cells in long-lasting Graves disease. The time point: persistent/refractory GD, antithyroid drugs over 5 years with positive TRAb. The TCR library was made from RNA extracted from PBMCs. Arm-PCR of CDR3 regions and iRepertoire HTBI primers were the basis on which TCR beta libraries were built. A single record per CDR3 protein comes from TCRdb applying MiXCR to the multiplex PCR reads. The table lists roughly 400,000 distinct CDR3 sequences, 21% of them singletons, with roughly an eighth in the top ten. Sequenced here: peripheral blood mononuclear cells (PBMCs), sampled when the disease was refractory, from a patient treated with antithyroid drugs. The receptors were gathered from a female donor with Graves disease.

This clonotype has at least ten counts. The chain employs TRBV28 and TRBJ2-7; TRBD1 matches at 7 bases. This CDR3 region has 15 residues. J lost 1 base, V lost 6 bases, and 9 bases had no gene match. The germline CDR1 and CDR2 sequences are MDHEN and SYDVKM. CDR3 DNA sequence: TGTGCCAGCAGAACTGAGACAGGGAGATCCTACGAGCAGTACTTC. As protein: CASRTETGRSYEQYF.

Many counts were recorded for this clonotype. V gene TRBV28 combines with J gene TRBJ1-1; D is possibly TRBD1 (5 bases). The CDR3 loop spans 12 amino acids. The V gene lost 2 bases and the J gene lost 4 bases, with 5 bases spanning the gap. Per germline, CDR1 MDHEN and CDR2 SYDVKM. The CDR3 here is CASSLRGTEAFF. The CDR3 DNA reads TGTGCCAGCAGTTTAAGGGGCACTGAAGCTTTCTTT. Filled out from reference TRBV28 and TRBJ1-1, the complete variable domain reads DVKVTQSSRYLVKRTGEKVFLECVQDMDHENMFWYRQDPGLGLRLIYFSYDVKMKEKGDIPEGYSVSREKKERFSLILESASTNQTSMYLCASSLRGTEAFFGQGTRLTVV.

The genes are TRBV5-6 and TRBJ1-5; D may be TRBD1 (6 bases). V dropped 2 bases and J dropped 2 bases, with 11 bases sitting between them. Germline values: CDR1 SGHDT, CDR2 YYEEEE. The CDR3 runs 15 residues. The CDR3 DNA sequence: TGTGCCAGCAGCTTCGAGGGGGACGGCAATCAGCCCCAGCATTTT. Residues: CASSFEGDGNQPQHF.

J is TRBJ1-3 and V is TRBV15; D is ambiguous. Germline CDR1 reads LNHNV; CDR2 reads YYDKDF (reference sequence). V lost 3 bases, J lost 5 bases, and 14 bases lay in between. This CDR3 spans 15 amino acids. DNA for the CDR3: TGTGCCACCAGCAGCGTGAGGGAAAGTAGAAACACCATATATTTT. Its translation: CATSSVRESRNTIYF.

This clonotype was counted many times. The rearrangement links TRBV7-9 to TRBJ2-2, with TRBD1 identical over 8 bases. The CDR3 length is 17 residues. In germline, CDR1 is SEHNR, CDR2 FQNEAQ (reference sequence). After removal of 3 bases from V and 1 base from J, the junction contained 7 bases not matched to a gene. DNA of the CDR3: TGTGCCAGCAGCTTCACCACCGGACAGGGGAACACCGGGGAGCTGTTTTTT. It encodes CASSFTTGQGNTGELFF.

The V call is TRBV20-1, the J call TRBJ1-4; a possible D gene is TRBD1 (5 bases). The CDR3 totals 14 residues. Looked up from germline, CDR1 is DFQATT and CDR2 is SNEGSKA (reference sequence). The V end was cut by 0 bases, the J end by 3 bases, with 8 bases between. In DNA, the CDR3 is TGCAGTGCTAGAGACGTGACAGCTAATGAAAAACTGTTTTTT. It codes for CSARDVTANEKLFF.

This clonotype occurred many times. The chain combines TRBV12-3 or TRBV12-4 with TRBJ1-1; 8 bases line up with TRBD1. This CDR3 comprises 16 residues. The junction had 12 bases not matched to a gene; V was cut back by 4 bases and J by 5 bases. In DNA form, the CDR3 reads TGTGCCAGCAGTTACGCCGGACAGGGACGAGGGACTGAAGCTTTCTTT. The encoded protein is CASSYAGQGRGTEAFF.

This clonotype was recorded once. Just one base apart from a much larger clone, this may be a read error. This chain connects TRBV30 to TRBJ1-4; D is ambiguous. Trimming stripped 3 bases from V and 6 bases from J, with 23 bases between. Germline assignment: CDR1 GTSNPN and CDR2 SVGIG (reference sequence). CDR3 length equals 17 residues. The CDR3 reads CAWRIPGPFHKDEKLFF. CDR3 nucleotide sequence: TGTGCCTGGAGGATCCCGGGTCCTTTCCACAAGGATGAAAAACTGTTTTTT.

The V and J genes are TRBV6-2 or TRBV6-3 and TRBJ1-6; D not certain. Per germline, CDR1 MNHEY and CDR2 SVGEGT. The CDR3 covers 17 residues. The V gene lost 0 bases and the J gene lost 2 bases, with 11 bases spanning the gap. CDR3 residues: CASSYSNSNPYNSPLHF. The CDR3 DNA is TGTGCCAGCAGTTACTCTAACAGCAACCCCTATAATTCACCCCTCCACTTT.

This sequence joins TRBV28 and TRBJ2-5; D uncertain. Trimming stripped 4 bases from V and 5 bases from J, with 11 bases between. The CDR3 has 13 amino acids. The V gene's germline CDR1 is MDHEN and CDR2 SYDVKM. The CDR3 region is CASSSPTGETQYF. The CDR3 DNA sequence: TGTGCCAGCAGTTCCCCAACCGGGGAGACCCAGTACTTC.

This clonotype has only one observation. The chain carries TRBV25-1 and TRBJ2-1; the match to TRBD2 covers 12 bases. CDR3 length: 16 amino acids. The ends lost 5 bases at V and 2 bases at J; junction bases unmatched: 4. Germline CDR1 is MGHDK and CDR2 is SYGVNS. The CDR3 sequence: CASSRTSGIAYNEQFF. The CDR3 DNA follows: TGTGCCAGCAGTCGGACTAGCGGGATCGCCTACAATGAGCAGTTCTTC.

This clonotype appeared many times. The chain carries TRBV6-1 and TRBJ1-5, with no clear D. In germline, CDR1 is MNHNS, CDR2 SASEGT. Trimming removed 0 bases at V and 6 bases at J, with 15 bases between. The CDR3 runs 16 residues. The DNA of the CDR3 is TGTGCCAGCAGTGAAGCGCTGCCAGCTGCGGGTCAGCCCCAGCATTTT. Protein sequence: CASSEALPAAGQPQHF.

This clonotype was detected only a few times. The CDR3 loop is CSVTIKGFYEQYF. For the CDR3, the DNA is TGCAGCGTTACCATCAAGGGATTCTACGAGCAGTACTTC. This sequence joins TRBV29-1 and TRBJ2-7; D uncertain. V gave up 5 bases and J gave up 3 bases, with 14 bases separating them. Germline assignment: CDR1 SQVTM and CDR2 ANQGSEA. The CDR3 extends over 13 amino acids.

This chain uses TRBV10-3 with TRBJ1-2; 11 bases map to TRBD1. Germline CDR1 and CDR2: ENHRY and SYGVKD. V lost 6 bases, J lost 6 bases, and 3 bases stayed unmatched. The CDR3 is 13 residues long. CDR3 coding DNA: TGTGCCATCAGCCCGGGACAGGGGGATGGCTACACCTTC. Translation gives CAISPGQGDGYTF.

This clonotype has a count of ten or more. CDR3 loop: CASSEVGGYSNQPQHF. The CDR3 coding sequence is TGTGCCAGCAGTGAAGTTGGGGGATATAGCAATCAGCCCCAGCATTTT. The chain uses TRBV2 and TRBJ1-5; tentative D call: TRBD1 (5 bases). Germline CDR1 reads SNHLY; CDR2 reads FYNNEI. CDR3 length: 16 amino acids. Trimming removed 1 base from V and 0 bases from J, with 10 bases in between.

The V call is TRBV20-1, the J call TRBJ1-1; D gene unclear. This CDR3 has 13 residues. The germline V and J ends were trimmed by 6 bases and 0 bases, with 11 bases remaining between them. CDR1 DFQATT and CDR2 SNEGSKA come from the germline V gene (reference sequence). CDR3 bases: TGCAGTGCGGCGACTCAGGTGAACACTGAAGCTTTCTTT. Translated: CSAATQVNTEAFF.

The sample holds many counts of this clonotype. The rearrangement joins TRBV27 to TRBJ2-4; 9 bases are shared with TRBD1. V trimming: 5 bases; J trimming: 4 bases; junction bases outside the gene matches: 6. The germline gives CDR1 MNHEY, CDR2 SMNVEV (reference sequence). This CDR3 is built from 15 residues. CDR3 DNA: TGTGCCAGCAGTGAACCGGGACAGGGAAAAAACATTCAGTACTTC. It is translated as CASSEPGQGKNIQYF.